The T cell receptor (beta chain) described here comes from a study of shared clonotypes between healthy human individuals. Overall study context: CD4 naive and memory got three plates each, CD8 naive two, CD8 memory one.

Study-wide results and limits: Clonotypes that were shared across four donors made up approximately 5% of naive CD4 clonotypes. The sampled material consisted only of blood, and tissue repertoires are likely to differ. Limited genetic and exposure-history diversity came from having few donors.

With regard to this clone: Its cognate antigen is unknown.

Some clones are missing from TCRdb's copy, which holds only in-frame ones; the method was immunoSEQ multiplex PCR. The sample records approximately 2.5 million clones, 90% to 95% being singletons. The germline gives CDR1 MGHDK, CDR2 SYGVNS. V lost 0 bases to trimming and J lost 10 bases, with 13 bases between them. CDR3 length: 14 residues. The sequence was obtained from a man aged 18-30 years in good health. Sequenced input: naive CD4+ T cells sorted from blood. The subset here: CD45RA+ positively selected. V usage is TRBV25-1 and J usage is TRBJ2-1; weak D call: TRBD1 (5 bases). CDR3 sequence: CASSEYIQQGEQFF. The CDR3 bases are TGTGCCAGCAGTGAATATATCCAGCAGGGCGAGCAGTTCTTC.